The subject of this entry is one T cell receptor beta chain. The antigen remains unidentified. This entry is derived from a study of shared clonotypes between healthy human individuals. Across the whole study: Each donor had three CD4 naive, three CD4 memory, two CD8 naive and one CD8 memory plate. Study conclusions and caveats: Naive subsets generally exceeded memory subsets in estimated richness. Compared with clonotypes that all four donors shared, non-shared clonotypes had lower generation probabilities.

The assay ran at deep level. Here immunoSEQ multiplex PCR was the method, and the copy in TCRdb shows in-frame clones only, minus some. This table has over 2 million clones, roughly 92% appearing once. Unmatched junction bases numbered 6, after V lost 1 base and J lost 12 bases. Germline loops: CDR1 LGHNA, CDR2 YSLEER. This CDR3 region has 13 residues. The source of this sequence is a man between 18 and 29 years old in good health. Some clones in this sample may be carry-over from other donors' samples. The genes are TRBV4-3 and TRBJ1-5; TRBD1 agrees at 7 bases. Sequencing was done on a sample of naive CD4+ T cells from PBMCs. Subset reported: CD45RA+ positively selected. In nucleotides, the CDR3 is TGCGCCAGCAGCCAAGTTATACAGGGGAACCAGCATTTT. Translation gives CASSQVIQGNQHF.